This TCR beta chain comes out of a study of T cell responses to AZD1222 COVID-19 vaccine (dated by TCRdb to about 2021). A note on the overall study: AZD1222 recipients given second doses at about 4 weeks or at about 12 weeks were pooled, since spike-specific TCR depth and breadth were not found to differ between the two schedules. TCR sequencing was performed for 230 to 250 trial participants, of whom some 200 were given two doses of AZD1222 and around 25 were given two doses of MenACWY control vaccine. Trial participants were enrolled by age into subgroups of 18-55, 56-69 and 70-plus years, and roughly 150, 30 and 60 TCR-sequenced participants, respectively, were included in these subgroups. The paper's findings and limits, for the study overall: Conclusions about previously exposed vaccinees were limited because only a handful of AZD1222 recipients were SARS-CoV-2 seropositive at baseline. Reportedly, close to half of the unique spike-specific TCRs recognized epitopes lying outside the regions that are mutated in the B.1.351 and B.1.1.7 variants. Vaccine-associated CD4 TCRs spanned the whole spike protein, with dominant responses in regions 160-218 and 743-854. After two AZD1222 doses, both the breadth and the depth of spike-specific TCRs were significantly higher than at day 0 and than in MenACWY recipients. Participants were mostly white British, with more females than males. The authors suggested clonal diversity may have been underestimated. Because no samples from the day 14 peak response were available, repertoires could be characterized only after the peak T cell response. The 56-69-year group was small, and its depth increase did not reach significance, likely because of low power.

About this clone: Its antigen target is currently unknown. The sample holds no much larger clone one base away, and base qualities are not on file.

The CDR3 regions of human TCRbeta chains were analyzed by immunosequencing. Per the original workflow: Repertoire TCRs were matched against a reference library of SARS-CoV-2-specific TCRs generated with the MIRA antigen-specificity platform. Breadth was defined as the fraction of unique TCRs that were SARS-CoV-2-associated, and depth was defined as the fraction of total T cells that were SARS-CoV-2-associated. Using the MIRA data, every spike-specific TCR was mapped to the spike region that the TCR reacted to and assigned to either a CD4 or a CD8 class. Log10-transformed breadth and depth values were compared by one-way ANOVA with Sidak's multiple comparisons tests. Imported from immuneACCESS, the table was reduced by TCRdb to in-frame sequences with V and J called. These copies leave out some clones; in studies compared against another copy, an unresolved V gene accounts for under half, and the cause of the remainder is not known. V and J calls and clone size are copied from that table; D and trimming were computed from the DNA. The sample has 150,000 to 200,000 clones on record, 85% to 95% of them singletons. About 0.9% of the sample goes to the ten largest clones.

Sample time point, as interpreted from the label and publication: baseline before first vaccination. Vaccinee samples came from UK trials COV001 and COV002, including a single-blind randomized controlled phase 2/3 trial of AZD1222 (ChAdOx1 nCoV-19) in healthy adults. For TCRbeta chain sequencing, PBMC samples were collected from trial participants at day 0 and at day 28 after the second dose. Spanning cysteine to phenylalanine, the CDR3 consists of 17 amino acids. Of the read, only the CDR3 DNA is kept; its 51 bases are in frame from base 1. From V the trimming removes 0 bases and from J it removes 10 bases, while the gene matches leave 10 bases of the junction unaccounted for. The germline V gene gives CDR1 as LGHNA and CDR2 as YSLEER.

The TCR was taken from an adult in good health. The sequencing here drew on peripheral blood, taken on day 0 of AZD1222 vaccination. The V gene is TRBV4-3 and the J gene is TRBJ1-6; the central 9 bases match TRBD1. The nucleotide sequence reads as follows: TGCGCCAGCAGCCAAGATCGAGGAGACAGGGGGTTGTCACCCCTCCACTTT. Its translation is CASSQDRGDRGLSPLHF.